The 24 T cell receptor beta chains presented below share a single source sample, sequenced in a study of CD8+CD57+ T cells in acquired aplastic anemia. The template used for profiling TCR beta VDJ and CDR3 was genomic DNA. TCRdb reprocessed the reads with MiXCR, giving one entry per CDR3 protein. The sample has approximately 260,000 distinct CDR3 sequences; approximately 82% are singletons. Sequencing was done on patients that had shown CD8+CD57+ cell expansion by flow cytometry. Sequencing was performed on sorted CD4+, CD8+, or CD8+CD57+ T cells (not recorded which) from PBMCs. The receptors come from a human donor with aplastic anemia.

This chain joins TRBV15 and TRBJ2-1; the D is unclear. Between the trimmed V and J ends, which lost 4 bases and 8 bases, there was a span of 21 bases. CDR1 is LNHNV and CDR2 is YYDKDF in the germline V gene (reference sequence). The CDR3 loop spans 16 amino acids. CDR3 DNA: TGTGCCACCAGCAAAGGCAGCGAGCAAGGTCAGGATGAGCAGTTCTTC. This codes for CATSKGSEQGQDEQFF.

J is TRBJ2-7 and V is TRBV15; 9 bases map to TRBD1. Unmatched junction bases numbered 7, after V lost 10 bases and J lost 3 bases. This CDR3 contains 13 residues. CDR1 is LNHNV and CDR2 is YYDKDF in the germline V gene (reference sequence). The chain's CDR3 is CASLRTGDYEQYF. For the CDR3, the DNA is TGTGCCAGCCTGCGGACAGGGGACTACGAGCAGTACTTC.

This clonotype was seen just once. This chain uses TRBV19 with TRBJ1-5; D not resolved. Germline CDR1 is LNHDA and CDR2 is SQIVND (reference sequence). The CDR3 is made up of 16 amino acids. V was clipped by 1 base and J by 0 bases, with 10 bases between them. As DNA, the CDR3 is TGTGCCAGTAGTATAGGGCTCTCCCCTAGCAATCAGCCCCAGCATTTT. Its translation: CASSIGLSPSNQPQHF.

This chain links TRBV7-9 with TRBJ1-2; D is undetermined. The V and J ends lost 3 bases and 8 bases respectively, with 19 bases between them. Germline lookup yields CDR1 SEHNR and CDR2 FQNEAQ (reference sequence). The CDR3 covers 15 residues. The CDR3 nucleotides read TGTGCCAGCAGCTTGACCATTGGCCCCTCTACGGGCTACACCTTC. Its translation is CASSLTIGPSTGYTF. Based on the CDR3 plus reference TRBV7-9 and TRBJ1-2, the full variable domain is DTGVSQNPRHKITKRGQNVTFRCDPISEHNRLYWYRQTLGQGPEFLTYFQNEAQLEKSRLLSDRFSAERPKGSFSTLEIQRTEQGDSAMYLCASSLTIGPSTGYTFGSGTRLTVV.

As concerns this clonotype: A single base separates this from a much larger clone, so it may be a read error. The CDR3 ends on some other residue instead of the conserved phenylalanine or tryptophan, so this is likely a read error. The limits of the CDR3 on the DNA are not certain, so only TCRdb's listed CDR3 is given. The J gene is TRBJ2-3, the V gene TRBV7-2. The V gene's germline CDR1 is SGHTA and CDR2 FQGNSA. The CDR3 is made up of 13 amino acids, end residues included. This chain's CDR3 is CASSFAGADDTQY.

Concerning this clonotype itself: One end of the junction is discordant with germline, which a read error may explain. This rearrangement joins TRBV7-9 to TRBJ1-5; no clear D. Per germline, CDR1 SEHNR and CDR2 FQNEAQ (reference sequence). This CDR3 spans 14 amino acids. Written as DNA, the CDR3 is TGTGCCAGCAGCTTTCAAAGTAGCGGGGAGCCCGAGGAGTTT. Protein: CASSFQSSGEPEEF.

The V gene is TRBV7-8, the J gene TRBJ2-3, with 7 nucleotides matching TRBD2. This CDR3 is built from 17 residues. Looked up from germline, CDR1 is SGHVS and CDR2 is FQNEAQ. J was trimmed by 6 bases and V by 0 bases; bases with no gene match: 12. The CDR3 is CASSLAGGAGTQDTQYF. CDR3 DNA sequence: TGTGCCAGCAGCTTAGCGGGAGGGGCCGGCACGCAGGATACGCAGTATTTT.

The V and J genes are TRBV20-1 and TRBJ1-1; D is ambiguous. CDR3 length: 11 amino acids. Germline CDR1 is DFQATT and CDR2 is SNEGSKA (reference sequence). V shed 6 bases and J shed 7 bases, with 12 bases lying between them. CDR3 in amino acids: CSARTGLEAFF. CDR3 DNA: TGCAGTGCCAGAACCGGGCTTGAAGCTTTCTTT.

The V gene is TRBV10-3, the J gene TRBJ2-6, with 7 bases identical to TRBD1. Germline-derived CDR1 and CDR2 are ENHRY and SYGVKD. This CDR3 is built from 16 residues. Unmatched junction bases numbered 5, after V lost 6 bases and J lost 0 bases. The CDR3 sequence is CAISHDRASGANVLTF. DNA of the CDR3: TGTGCCATCAGCCATGACAGGGCCTCTGGGGCCAACGTCCTGACTTTC.

The rearrangement uses TRBV7-8 and TRBJ2-7; either TRBD1 or TRBD2 may fit D (6 bases each). CDR1 is SGHVS, CDR2 FQNEAQ, per germline. The CDR3 length is 14 residues. V was shortened by 2 bases and J by 9 bases, with 17 bases between the two germline ends. CDR3 coding DNA: TGTGCCAGCAGCTTACCGGAGGGGGTCGATACGCAGTACTTC. Encoded protein: CASSLPEGVDTQYF.

As to this clonotype: The junction departs from the called germline gene at one end, perhaps through a read error. The chain joins TRBV7-6 to TRBJ2-3; D unresolved. Germline V gene sequence: CDR1 SGHVS, CDR2 FNYEAQ. The CDR3 runs 14 residues. CDR3 sequence (DNA): TGTGCCAGCAGCTTAGGATCTGCAGCGAGTGAAAATGAGTTT. Residues: CASSLGSAASENEF. The full variable domain, rest sourced from reference TRBV7-6 and TRBJ2-3, is GAGVSQSPRYKVTKRGQDVALRCDPISGHVSLYWYRQALGQGPEFLTYFNYEAQQDKSGLPNDRFSAERPEGSISTLTIQRTEQRDSAMYRCASSLGSAASENEFGPGTRLTVL.

The chain recombines TRBV24-1 with TRBJ2-1; 7 bases line up with TRBD1. V lost 1 base to trimming and J lost 16 bases; unmatched junction nucleotides: 15. Germline CDR1 is KGHDR and CDR2 is SFDVKD. The CDR3 contains 15 residues. This CDR3 reads CATSDLATGYTEAFF. CDR3 DNA sequence: TGTGCCACCAGTGATTTAGCGACAGGGTACACTGAAGCTTTCTTC.

This sequence joins TRBV5-6 and TRBJ1-2, with 8 bases lining up with TRBD1. This CDR3 spans 15 amino acids. The germline V gene encodes CDR1 SGHDT and CDR2 YYEEEE. Losses at the gene ends were 6 bases for V and 3 bases for J; bases not matched to a gene: 10. CDR3 coding DNA: TGTGCCAGCAACAGGGGGGGTAGCGCCGACTATGGCTACACCTTC. It yields the protein CASNRGGSADYGYTF.

The chain has TRBV29-1 and TRBJ1-2; no clear D. CDR1 is SQVTM and CDR2 is ANQGSEA in the germline V gene. Trimming pared 3 bases from V and 3 bases from J, leaving 17 bases between. The CDR3 runs to 15 residues. As DNA, the CDR3 is TGCAGCGTTGATGCGACGTACGGTAATGACTATGGCTACACCTTC. Amino acids: CSVDATYGNDYGYTF.

The chain combines TRBV11-1 with TRBJ1-2, with D possibly matching TRBD1 (6 bases). The CDR3 is made up of 16 amino acids. Trimming removed 4 bases at V and 5 bases at J, with 20 bases between. Germline loops: CDR1 SGHAT, CDR2 FQDESV (reference sequence). Here the CDR3 DNA reads TGTGCCAGCAGCTCGGAGAGGGGGAGGCTCGTATATGGCTACACCTTC. It encodes CASSSERGRLVYGYTF.

The genes are TRBV15 and TRBJ2-1, with D possibly being TRBD1 (6 bases). Germline lookup yields CDR1 LNHNV and CDR2 YYDKDF (reference sequence). This CDR3 comprises 16 residues. Trimming cost V 3 bases and J 5 bases, with 17 bases left between them. CDR3 DNA: TGTGCCACCAGCAGCCAATGGGGGCCCCGTCACAATGAGCAGTTCTTC. Its protein product is CATSSQWGPRHNEQFF.

This sequence joins TRBV5-5 and TRBJ2-7; D is ambiguous. Germline CDR1 SGHKS, CDR2 YYEKEE (reference sequence). The CDR3 consists of 14 residues. Trimming cost V 2 bases and J 0 bases, with 9 bases left between them. The CDR3 is CASSFQRSSYEQYV. Here the CDR3 DNA reads TGTGCCAGCAGCTTTCAAAGAAGCTCCTACGAGCAGTACGTC.

The table lists this clonotype with many counts. The chain links TRBV12-3 or TRBV12-4 to TRBJ1-6, with D maybe TRBD1 (5 bases). V dropped 6 bases and J dropped 0 bases, with 9 bases sitting between them. The CDR3 is made up of 15 amino acids. Here the CDR3 reads CASRQDSSYNSPLHF. The CDR3 DNA follows: TGTGCCAGCAGACAAGACAGCTCCTATAATTCACCCCTCCACTTT.

On this clonotype itself: A junction end diverges from the germline sequence, so it may reflect a read error. The rearrangement links TRBV7-3 to TRBJ2-5; tentative D call: TRBD1 (5 bases). CDR1 is SGHTA, CDR2 FQGTGA, per germline. The CDR3 is made up of 14 amino acids. CDR3 loop: CASSVWGSQETQYF. The CDR3 DNA reads as TGTGCCAGCAGTGTATGGGGCAGCCAAGAGACGCAGTACTTC.

Points on this clonotype: A much larger clone lies one base from this, so it may be a read error. A read error is likely, as this CDR3 ends without the conserved phenylalanine or tryptophan. CDR3 sequence reads: CASGDGGTDTQYFYTC. As DNA, the CDR3 is TGTGCCAGCGGGGACGGGGGCACAGATACGCAGTATTTTTACACCTGC. V is TRBV2 and J is TRBJ1-2; a weak D match, TRBD1 (6 bases). This CDR3 is built from 16 residues. V was clipped by 8 bases and J by 11 bases, with 30 bases between them. Per germline, CDR1 SNHLY and CDR2 FYNNEI.

A remark on this clonotype: A read error may produce the germline difference seen at one junction end. V gene TRBV7-2 combines with J gene TRBJ2-7; D tentatively fits TRBD1 or TRBD2 (7 bases each). Germline loops: CDR1 SGHTA, CDR2 FQGNSA. There are 14 residues in the CDR3. In DNA form, the CDR3 reads TGTGCCAGCAGCCGAGCGGGACAGCAATCAGCCTCAGAATTC. It encodes CASSRAGQQSASEF. Drawing the rest from reference TRBV7-2 and TRBJ2-7, the complete variable domain is GAGVSQSPSNKVTEKGKDVELRCDPISGHTALYWYRQSLGQGLEFLIYFQGNSAPDKSGLPSDRFSAERTGGSVSTLTIQRTQQEDSAVYLCASSRAGQQSASEFGPGTRLTVT.

The chain employs TRBV9 and TRBJ1-2; D uncertain. The CDR3 totals 16 residues. Per germline, CDR1 SGDLS and CDR2 YYNGEE. V lost 0 bases and J lost 6, with 18 bases in between. CDR3 DNA: TGTGCCAGCAGCGTAGGACTAGCGGGCACAGTAAATGGCTACACCTTC. This encodes CASSVGLAGTVNGYTF.

The V and J genes are TRBV29-1 and TRBJ1-2, with 7 bases identical to TRBD1. This CDR3 contains 13 residues. V gave up 6 bases and J gave up 6 bases; unmatched junction bases: 10. The germline CDR1 and CDR2 sequences are SQVTM and ANQGSEA. Here the CDR3 reads CSVQGGSGNGYTF. The CDR3 bases are TGCAGCGTCCAAGGGGGCAGTGGGAATGGCTACACCTTC. Full variable domain (rest looked up from reference TRBV29-1 and TRBJ1-2): SAVISQKPSRDICQRGTSLTIQCQVDSQVTMMFWYRQQPGQSLTLIATANQGSEATYESGFVIDKFPISRPNLTFSTLTVSNMSPEDSSIYLCSVQGGSGNGYTFGSGTRLTVV.

On this clonotype itself: The junction departs from germline at one end; a sequencing error may be responsible. The V gene is TRBV7-8, the J gene TRBJ1-2; D unresolved. The CDR3 consists of 13 residues. Germline CDR1 reads SGHVS; CDR2 reads FQNEAQ. CDR3 bases: TGTGCCAGCAGCTTAGCGGGAGGTCCTGGCTCGCAGTTC. Translated: CASSLAGGPGSQF.